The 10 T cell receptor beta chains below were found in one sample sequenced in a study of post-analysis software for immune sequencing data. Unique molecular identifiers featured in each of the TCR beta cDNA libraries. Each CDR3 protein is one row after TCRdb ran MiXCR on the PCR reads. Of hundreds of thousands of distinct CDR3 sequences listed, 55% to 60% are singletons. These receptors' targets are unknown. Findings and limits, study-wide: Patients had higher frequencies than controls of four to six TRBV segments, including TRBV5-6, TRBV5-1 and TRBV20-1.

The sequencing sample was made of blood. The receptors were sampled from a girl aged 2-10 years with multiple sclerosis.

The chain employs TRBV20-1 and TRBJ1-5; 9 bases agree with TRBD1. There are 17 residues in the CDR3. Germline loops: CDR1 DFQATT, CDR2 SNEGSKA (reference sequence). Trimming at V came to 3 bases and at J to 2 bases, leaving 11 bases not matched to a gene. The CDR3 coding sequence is TGCAGTGCTAGGGAGACAGGGGGGGTTTGGGGCAATCAGCCCCAGCATTTT. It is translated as CSARETGGVWGNQPQHF.

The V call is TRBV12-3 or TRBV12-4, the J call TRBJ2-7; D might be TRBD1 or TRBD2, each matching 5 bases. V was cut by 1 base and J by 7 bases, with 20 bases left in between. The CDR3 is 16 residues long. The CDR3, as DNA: TGTGCCAGCAGTTTAGAGGCTCCACCCTTTGGGGGTGAGCAGTACTTC. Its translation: CASSLEAPPFGGEQYF.

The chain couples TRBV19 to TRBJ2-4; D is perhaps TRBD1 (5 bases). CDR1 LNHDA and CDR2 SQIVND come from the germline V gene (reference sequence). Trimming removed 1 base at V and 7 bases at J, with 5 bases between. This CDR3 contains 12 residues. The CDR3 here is CASSIAGNIQYF. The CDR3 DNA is TGTGCCAGTAGTATAGCAGGGAACATTCAGTACTTC.

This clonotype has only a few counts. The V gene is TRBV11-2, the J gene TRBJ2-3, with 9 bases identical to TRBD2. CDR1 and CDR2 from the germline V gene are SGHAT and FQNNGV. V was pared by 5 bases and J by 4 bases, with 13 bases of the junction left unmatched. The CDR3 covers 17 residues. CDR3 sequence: CASSHFGASGTPDTQYF. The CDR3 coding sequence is TGTGCCAGCAGCCACTTCGGGGCTAGCGGGACTCCAGATACGCAGTATTTT.

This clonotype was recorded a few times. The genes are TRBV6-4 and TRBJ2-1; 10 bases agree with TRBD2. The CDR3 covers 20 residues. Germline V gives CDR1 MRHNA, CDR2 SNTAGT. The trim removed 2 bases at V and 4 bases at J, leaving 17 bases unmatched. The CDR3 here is CASSDRILAGFPSSYNEQFF. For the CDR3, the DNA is TGTGCCAGCAGTGACAGGATACTAGCGGGGTTTCCAAGCTCTTACAATGAGCAGTTCTTC.

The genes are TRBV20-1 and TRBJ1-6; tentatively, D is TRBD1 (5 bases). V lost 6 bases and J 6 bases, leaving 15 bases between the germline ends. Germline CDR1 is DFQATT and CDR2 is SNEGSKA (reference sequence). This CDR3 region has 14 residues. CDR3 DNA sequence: TGCAGTGCGGCCAAGACAGTTCCTAATTCACCCCTCCACTTT. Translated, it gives CSAAKTVPNSPLHF.

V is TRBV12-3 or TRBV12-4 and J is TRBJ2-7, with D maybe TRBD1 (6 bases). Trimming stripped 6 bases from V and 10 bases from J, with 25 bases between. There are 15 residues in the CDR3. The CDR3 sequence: CASRPGEERQEAQYF. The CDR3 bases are TGTGCCAGCAGACCTGGAGAGGAGCGACAGGAGGCCCAGTACTTC.

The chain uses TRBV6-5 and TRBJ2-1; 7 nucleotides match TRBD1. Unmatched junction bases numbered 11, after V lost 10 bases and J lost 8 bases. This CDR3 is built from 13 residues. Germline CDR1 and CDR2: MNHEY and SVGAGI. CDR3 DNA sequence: TGTGCCACCCTCGGGACAGACAGCTATGAGCAGTTCTTC. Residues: CATLGTDSYEQFF.

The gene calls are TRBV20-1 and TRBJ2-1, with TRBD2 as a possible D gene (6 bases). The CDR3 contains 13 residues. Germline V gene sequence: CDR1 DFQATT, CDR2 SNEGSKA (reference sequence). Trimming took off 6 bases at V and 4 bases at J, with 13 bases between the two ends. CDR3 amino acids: CSAPSGGYNEQFF. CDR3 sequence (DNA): TGCAGTGCCCCGTCCGGGGGTTACAATGAGCAGTTCTTC.

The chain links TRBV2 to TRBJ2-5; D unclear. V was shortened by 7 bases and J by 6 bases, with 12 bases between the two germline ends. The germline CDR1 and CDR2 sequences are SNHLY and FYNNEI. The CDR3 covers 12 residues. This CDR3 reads CASKFLEQTQYF. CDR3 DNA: TGTGCCAGCAAGTTTCTGGAGCAGACCCAGTACTTC.